This is a list of T cell receptor beta chains from one sample in a study of blood T cell repertoires in COVID-19. Data came from immunoSEQ multiplex PCR; TCRdb stores just in-frame clones and leaves some out. This sample has just over 300,000 clones; around 90% occur once, and the top ten carry around 2.1%. Sequenced sample: peripheral blood. These receptors were obtained from a man in his late teens or twenties with active or convalescent COVID-19. CDR3s include the opening cysteine and the closing phenylalanine or tryptophan. The D gene is left open where the match is weak. For some rows the clone size is stated as once, few or many, or as a class when expanded; others skip it.

size: NA; J: TRBJ1-2; length: 13; D: NA; V: TRBV10-3; CDR3: CATSRQPVDGYTF; DNA: TGTGCCACCTCGAGGCAGCCTGTGGATGGCTACACCTTC
size: NA; J: TRBJ2-1; length: 18; D: TRBD2; V: TRBV27; CDR3: CASSRMPRLAGGRNEQFF; DNA: TGTGCCAGCAGCCGGATGCCCCGACTAGCGGGAGGGCGGAATGAGCAGTTCTTC
size: few; J: TRBJ1-5; length: 15; D: TRBD1; V: TRBV3-1/TRBV3-2; CDR3: CASSRDSNSNQPQHF; DNA: TGTGCCAGCAGCCGGGACAGTAATAGCAATCAGCCCCAGCATTTT
size: NA; J: TRBJ2-2; length: 13; D: NA; V: TRBV21-1; CDR3: CASSKEGHGELFF; DNA: TGTGCCAGCAGCAAAGAGGGGCACGGGGAGCTGTTTTTT
size: NA; J: TRBJ2-5; length: 17; D: TRBD2; V: TRBV27; CDR3: CASRPAEQLAGSRTQYF; DNA: TGTGCCAGCAGACCCGCAGAACAACTAGCGGGAAGTCGGACCCAGTACTTC
size: NA; J: TRBJ1-3; length: 16; D: TRBD1; V: TRBV5-6; CDR3: CASSFRGPRSGNTIYF; DNA: TGTGCCAGCAGCTTTAGGGGGCCTCGCTCTGGAAACACCATATATTTT
size: NA; J: TRBJ2-7; length: 13; D: NA; V: TRBV6-5; CDR3: CASSYVRGYEQYF; DNA: TGTGCCAGCAGTTACGTCAGGGGCTACGAGCAGTACTTC
size: NA; J: TRBJ2-1; length: 16; D: NA; V: TRBV18; CDR3: CASSPPPPGSYNEQFF; DNA: TGTGCCAGCTCACCTCCCCCCCCCGGCTCCTACAATGAGCAGTTCTTC
size: NA; J: TRBJ2-1; length: 13; D: NA; V: TRBV11-2; CDR3: CASSLDGNNEQFF; DNA: TGTGCCAGCAGCTTGGACGGGAACAATGAGCAGTTCTTC
size: NA; J: TRBJ2-1; length: 16; D: TRBD1; V: TRBV6-6; CDR3: CASTIDGTGILDEQFF; DNA: TGTGCCAGCACGATCGACGGGACAGGGATTTTGGATGAGCAGTTCTTC
size: NA; J: TRBJ2-7; length: 13; D: TRBD1; V: TRBV5-1; CDR3: CASNPDRDYEQYF; DNA: TGCGCCAGCAACCCGGACAGGGACTACGAGCAGTACTTC
size: NA; J: TRBJ1-5; length: 13; D: NA; V: TRBV19; CDR3: CASSEQGMQPQHF; DNA: TGTGCCAGTAGTGAGCAGGGGATGCAGCCCCAGCATTTT
size: NA; J: TRBJ2-5; length: 16; D: NA; V: TRBV7-8; CDR3: CASSLEPGEYMETQYF; DNA: TGTGCCAGCAGCTTAGAACCAGGGGAATACATGGAGACCCAGTACTTC
size: NA; J: TRBJ1-3; length: 14; D: NA; V: TRBV25-1; CDR3: CASSEWGDGNTIYF; DNA: TGTGCCAGCAGTGAATGGGGAGATGGAAACACCATATATTTT
size: NA; J: TRBJ1-6; length: 12; D: NA; V: TRBV7-9; CDR3: CASSRGGSPLHF; DNA: TGTGCCAGCAGCCGAGGAGGGTCACCCCTCCACTTT
size: NA; J: TRBJ2-7; length: 16; D: NA; V: TRBV2; CDR3: CASSEMVGSSSYEQYF; DNA: TGTGCCAGCAGTGAAATGGTCGGGTCCAGCTCCTACGAGCAGTACTTC
size: NA; J: TRBJ2-2; length: 15; D: TRBD2; V: TRBV7-3; CDR3: CASSFGGRATGELFF; DNA: TGTGCCAGCAGCTTCGGCGGGAGGGCCACCGGGGAGCTGTTTTTT
size: NA; J: TRBJ1-5; length: 15; D: TRBD1; V: TRBV19; CDR3: CASSIVQGGSQPQHF; DNA: TGTGCCAGTAGTATAGTACAGGGGGGTTCTCAGCCCCAGCATTTT
size: NA; J: TRBJ2-7; length: 17; D: NA; V: TRBV5-1; CDR3: CASSLTPIQPGSYEQYF; DNA: TGCGCCAGCAGCTTGACCCCGATCCAACCCGGGTCCTACGAGCAGTACTTC
size: NA; J: TRBJ2-3; length: 14; D: NA; V: TRBV28; CDR3: CASSPTTSTDTQYF; DNA: TGTGCCAGCAGTCCGACTACTAGCACAGATACGCAGTATTTT
size: NA; J: TRBJ2-7; length: 18; D: TRBD2; V: TRBV7-2; CDR3: CASRYIWLAGGSSYEQYF; DNA: TGTGCCAGCAGATACATTTGGCTAGCGGGGGGGAGCTCCTACGAGCAGTACTTC
size: NA; J: TRBJ2-1; length: 15; D: TRBD2; V: TRBV27; CDR3: CASSEAGGRWNEQFF; DNA: TGTGCCAGCAGTGAAGCGGGAGGCCGGTGGAATGAGCAGTTCTTC
size: NA; J: TRBJ2-5; length: 16; D: NA; V: TRBV7-9; CDR3: CASSDRGAGTKETQYF; DNA: TGTGCCAGCAGCGATCGGGGGGCCGGTACGAAAGAGACCCAGTACTTC
size: NA; J: TRBJ1-1; length: 13; D: NA; V: TRBV5-4; CDR3: CASSLVQDTEAFF; DNA: TGTGCCAGCAGCTTGGTACAGGACACTGAAGCTTTCTTT
size: NA; J: TRBJ1-1; length: 13; D: NA; V: TRBV6-5; CDR3: CASSSWGLGGAFF; DNA: TGTGCCAGCAGTTCATGGGGCCTCGGTGGGGCTTTCTTT
size: NA; J: TRBJ2-1; length: 16; D: NA; V: TRBV5-1; CDR3: CASSSAAVYSYNEQFF; DNA: TGCGCCAGCAGCTCGGCGGCGGTGTACTCCTACAATGAGCAGTTCTTC
size: NA; J: TRBJ1-6; length: 13; D: NA; V: TRBV4-1; CDR3: CASSPEPDSPLHF; DNA: TGCGCCAGCAGCCCGGAGCCCGATTCACCCCTCCACTTT
size: NA; J: TRBJ2-1; length: 13; D: NA; V: TRBV27; CDR3: CASSFNSPNEQFF; DNA: TGTGCCAGCAGTTTTAATAGCCCTAATGAGCAGTTCTTC
size: NA; J: TRBJ2-2; length: 16; D: TRBD2; V: TRBV28; CDR3: CASITAGVAGTGELFF; DNA: TGTGCCAGCATCACGGCGGGGGTGGCGGGCACCGGGGAGCTGTTTTTT